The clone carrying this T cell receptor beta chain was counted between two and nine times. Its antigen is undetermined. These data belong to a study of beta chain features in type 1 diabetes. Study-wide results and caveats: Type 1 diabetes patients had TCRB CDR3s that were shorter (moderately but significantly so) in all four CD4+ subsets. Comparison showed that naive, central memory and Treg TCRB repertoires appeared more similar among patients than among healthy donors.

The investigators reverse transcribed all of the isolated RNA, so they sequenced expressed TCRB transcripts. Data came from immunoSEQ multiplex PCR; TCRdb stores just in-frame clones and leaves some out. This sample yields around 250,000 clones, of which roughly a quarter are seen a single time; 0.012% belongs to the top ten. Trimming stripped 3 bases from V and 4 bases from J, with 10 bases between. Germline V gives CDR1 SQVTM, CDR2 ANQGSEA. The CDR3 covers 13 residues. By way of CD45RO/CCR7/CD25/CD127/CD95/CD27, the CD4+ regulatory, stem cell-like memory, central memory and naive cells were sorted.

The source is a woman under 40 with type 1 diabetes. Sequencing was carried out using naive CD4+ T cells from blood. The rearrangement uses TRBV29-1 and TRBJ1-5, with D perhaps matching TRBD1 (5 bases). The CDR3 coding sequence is TGCAGCGTTGAGACAGAGAGAAATCAGCCCCAGCATTTT. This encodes CSVETERNQPQHF.